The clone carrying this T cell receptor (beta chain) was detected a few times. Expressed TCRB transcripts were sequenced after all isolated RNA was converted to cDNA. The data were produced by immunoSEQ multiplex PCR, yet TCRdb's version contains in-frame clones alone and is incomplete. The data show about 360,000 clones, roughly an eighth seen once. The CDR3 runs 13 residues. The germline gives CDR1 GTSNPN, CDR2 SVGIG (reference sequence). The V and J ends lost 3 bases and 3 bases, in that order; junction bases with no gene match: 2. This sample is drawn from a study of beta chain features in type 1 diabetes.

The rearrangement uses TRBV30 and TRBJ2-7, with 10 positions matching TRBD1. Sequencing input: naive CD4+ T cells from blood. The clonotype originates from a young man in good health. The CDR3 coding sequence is TGTGCCTGGAGGGGACAGGGGTACTACGAGCAGTACTTC. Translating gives CAWRGQGYYEQYF.